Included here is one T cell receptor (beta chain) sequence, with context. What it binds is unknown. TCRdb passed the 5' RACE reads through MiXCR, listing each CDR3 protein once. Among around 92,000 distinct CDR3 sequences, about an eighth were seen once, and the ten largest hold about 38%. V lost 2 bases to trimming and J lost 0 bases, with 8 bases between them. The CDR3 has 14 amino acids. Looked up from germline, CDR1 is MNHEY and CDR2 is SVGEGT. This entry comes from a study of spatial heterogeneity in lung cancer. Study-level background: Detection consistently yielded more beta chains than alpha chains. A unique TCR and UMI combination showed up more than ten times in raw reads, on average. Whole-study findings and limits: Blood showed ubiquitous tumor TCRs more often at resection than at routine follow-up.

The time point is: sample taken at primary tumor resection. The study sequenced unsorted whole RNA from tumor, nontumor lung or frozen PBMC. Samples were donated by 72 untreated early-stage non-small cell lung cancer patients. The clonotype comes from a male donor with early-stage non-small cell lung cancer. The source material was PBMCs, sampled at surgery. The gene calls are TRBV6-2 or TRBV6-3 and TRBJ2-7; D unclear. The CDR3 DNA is TGTGCCAGCAGTTACCGACTCGACTCCTACGAGCAGTACTTC. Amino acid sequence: CASSYRLDSYEQYF.